The 11 T cell receptor beta chains below all came from one sample that was sequenced in a study of beta chain features in type 1 diabetes. What was sequenced were expressed TCRB transcripts, since all of the isolated RNA had been reverse transcribed. The protocol was immunoSEQ multiplex PCR, while the TCRdb copy is restricted to in-frame clones and leaves out a portion. The table lists approximately 470,000 clones, about 29% of them singletons. Sequenced material: naive CD4+ T cells from blood. Every receptor here comes from a man younger than 35 in good health.

The chain combines TRBV27 with TRBJ2-5; D not certain. The V and J ends lost 3 bases and 5 bases respectively, with 10 bases between them. Germline assignment: CDR1 MNHEY and CDR2 SMNVEV (reference sequence). The CDR3 covers 13 residues. The DNA of the CDR3 is TGTGCCAGCAGTTTTATTGGGATGGAGACCCAGTACTTC. The encoded protein is CASSFIGMETQYF.

The V and J genes are TRBV7-6 and TRBJ2-4; D is uncertain. The CDR3 spans 9 residues. CDR1 is SGHVS, CDR2 FNYEAQ, per germline. V lost 4 bases and J lost 16, with 8 bases in between. The CDR3: CASSWGIYF. The CDR3 bases are TGTGCCAGCAGCTGGGGTATCTACTTC.

This clone was counted only a few times. CDR3 nucleotides: TGTGCCTGGAGTGCTACCGCACCGGGAAACACCATATATTTT. It is translated as CAWSATAPGNTIYF. The chain joins TRBV30 to TRBJ1-3; D gene ambiguous. CDR1 and CDR2 (germline): GTSNPN, SVGIG (reference sequence). The CDR3 is 14 residues long. V shed 1 base and J shed 4 bases, with 11 bases lying between them.

The chain couples TRBV5-1 to TRBJ2-7; 7 bases agree with TRBD2. Germline CDR1 SGHRS, CDR2 YFSETQ. V lost 4 bases to trimming and J lost 2 bases; unmatched junction nucleotides: 6. The CDR3 has 14 amino acids. DNA of the CDR3: TGCGCCAGCAGCCTGGCGGGACTACCCTACGAGCAGTACTTC. Its protein is CASSLAGLPYEQYF.

This clone was observed a few times. The genes are TRBV7-6 and TRBJ2-6; no clear D gene. Deletions cut 5 bases from V and 0 bases from J, with 5 bases between. The CDR3 consists of 14 residues. Germline lookup yields CDR1 SGHVS and CDR2 FNYEAQ. CDR3 protein: CASSRDSGANVLTF. The CDR3 bases are TGTGCCAGCAGCAGGGACTCTGGGGCCAACGTCCTGACTTTC.

This clone was counted a single time. The chain couples TRBV9 to TRBJ1-4; 8 nucleotides line up with TRBD1. CDR3 length: 16 residues. J was trimmed by 0 bases and V by 4 bases; bases with no gene match: 5. Per germline, CDR1 SGDLS and CDR2 YYNGEE. The CDR3 sequence is CASSRQGQATNEKLFF. The CDR3 coding sequence is TGTGCCAGCAGCCGACAGGGGCAGGCAACTAATGAAAAACTGTTTTTT.

This clone was seen a few times. This sample includes further DNA sequences coding for the same CDR3. The chain joins TRBV30 to TRBJ1-1; D gene unclear. Germline CDR1 is GTSNPN and CDR2 is SVGIG (reference sequence). V gave up 3 bases and J gave up 0 bases, with 8 bases separating them. The CDR3 has 13 residues. In DNA, the CDR3 is TGTGCCTGGAGCGGACGGTTGAACACTGAAGCTTTCTTT. It translates to CAWSGRLNTEAFF. The whole variable domain, filled in from reference TRBV30 and TRBJ1-1, reads SQTIHQWPATLVQPVGSPLSLECTVEGTSNPNLYWYRQAAGRGLQLLFYSVGIGQISSEVPQNLSASRPQDRQFILSSKKLLLSDSGFYLCAWSGRLNTEAFFGQGTRLTVV.

This clone was detected a few times. The V and J genes are TRBV7-3 and TRBJ2-3; 12 bases line up with TRBD2. CDR1 SGHTA and CDR2 FQGTGA come from the germline V gene. This CDR3 has 15 amino acids. V gave up 5 bases and J gave up 5 bases; unmatched junction bases: 5. Written as DNA, the CDR3 is TGTGCCAGCAGCGGGACTAGCGGGTGGGGAGATACGCAGTATTTT. This translates into CASSGTSGWGDTQYF.

V is TRBV30 and J is TRBJ2-3; the match to TRBD2 covers 10 bases. The V and J ends lost 1 base and 5 bases, in that order; junction bases with no gene match: 6. Germline CDR1 and CDR2: GTSNPN and SVGIG (reference sequence). The CDR3 is 15 residues long. The CDR3 coding sequence is TGTGCCTGGAGTGGCCCTGAGCGGGAGGGAGATACGCAGTATTTT. Translating gives CAWSGPEREGDTQYF.

This clone was detected only a few times. The CDR3 protein is CASSLFGGGGNEQFF. As DNA, the CDR3 is TGTGCCAGCAGCTTATTTGGCGGCGGCGGGAACGAGCAGTTCTTC. V usage is TRBV7-6 and J usage is TRBJ2-1; a weak D match, TRBD2 (6 bases). The germline V and J ends were trimmed by 2 bases and 10 bases, with 18 bases remaining between them. CDR3 length: 15 residues. The germline V gene encodes CDR1 SGHVS and CDR2 FNYEAQ.

The rearrangement uses TRBV28 and TRBJ2-7; D is uncertain. The CDR3 loop spans 15 amino acids. V was pared by 2 bases and J by 0 bases, with 11 bases between. Germline-derived CDR1 and CDR2 are MDHEN and SYDVKM. CDR3 sequence (DNA): TGTGCCAGCAGTTTACGCGGAATAAGCTCCTACGAGCAGTACTTC. It encodes CASSLRGISSYEQYF.